One sample yielded the 14 T cell receptor beta chains listed below, sequenced in a study of cytomegalovirus exposure and HLA in healthy donors (TCRdb year 2017). Library method: the immunoSEQ multiplex PCR assay. The multiplex PCR relied on a mix of 60 forward primers for TCR Vbeta segments and 13 reverse primers for TCR Jbeta segments. As stored in TCRdb, this immuneACCESS dataset retains in-frame rearrangements with V and J assigned. A fraction of the clones does not appear; measured against another copy, unresolved V genes explain less than half of the discrepancy, and the remainder lacks a known reason. Here the sample has 140,000 to 150,000 clones; around three quarters occur a single time. The ten largest account for around 7% of the sample. Sequenced: PBMCs. These receptor sequences come from a woman in her forties in good health and CMV-seropositive.

This clone has a handful of counts. The gene calls are TRBV6-1 and TRBJ2-2, with D maybe TRBD2 (7 bases). The V and J ends lost 8 bases and 5 bases respectively, with 18 bases between them. Germline CDR1 MNHNS, CDR2 SASEGT. The CDR3 extends over 15 amino acids. The CDR3 bases are TGTGCCAGCCAGGCGCGGGGGCCCAATACCGGGGAGCTGTTTTTT. It specifies CASQARGPNTGELFF.

J is TRBJ2-7 and V is TRBV4-1; a weak D match, TRBD2 (6 bases). V lost 1 base and J 5 bases, leaving 12 bases between the germline ends. This CDR3 has 14 amino acids. Germline values: CDR1 MGHRA, CDR2 YSYEKL. DNA of the CDR3: TGCGCCAGCAGCCAAGTAGCGGTAGTCCACGAGCAGTACTTC. It is translated as CASSQVAVVHEQYF.

This sequence joins TRBV5-4 and TRBJ1-2; the D gene is possibly TRBD1 (5 bases). Germline CDR1 reads SGHNT; CDR2 reads YYREEE (reference sequence). Trimming cost V 2 bases and J 0 bases, with 5 bases left between them. The CDR3 runs to 13 residues. CDR3 nucleotides: TGTGCCAGCAGCTTACAGGCTAACTATGGCTACACCTTC. It encodes CASSLQANYGYTF. The full variable domain, in which reference TRBV5-4 and TRBJ1-2 provide the parts outside the CDR3, is ETGVTQSPTHLIKTRGQQVTLRCSSQSGHNTVSWYQQALGQGPQFIFQYYREEENGRGNFPPRFSGLQFPNYSSELNVNALELDDSALYLCASSLQANYGYTFGSGTRLTVV.

The chain combines TRBV15 with TRBJ2-7; 13 nucleotides agree with TRBD2. After removal of 1 base from V and 3 bases from J, the junction contained 9 bases not matched to a gene. The CDR3 totals 18 residues. Per germline, CDR1 LNHNV and CDR2 YYDKDF (reference sequence). CDR3 amino acids: CATSRGVGLAGDNYEQYF. In DNA form, the CDR3 reads TGTGCCACCAGCAGAGGGGTCGGACTAGCGGGGGACAACTACGAGCAGTACTTC.

This chain joins TRBV12-5 and TRBJ1-1; D is undetermined. Germline V gives CDR1 LGHNT, CDR2 FRNRAP. The germline V and J ends were trimmed by 6 bases and 5 bases, with 13 bases remaining between them. CDR3 size: 13 residues. The CDR3 DNA reads TGTGCTAGTGGGGATGCCGGGTGGACTGAAGCTTTCTTT. Its protein product is CASGDAGWTEAFF. The complete variable domain, with remaining parts taken from reference TRBV12-5 and TRBJ1-1, reads DARVTQTPRHKVTEMGQEVTMRCQPILGHNTVFWYRQTMMQGLELLAYFRNRAPLDDSGMPKDRFSAEMPDATLATLKIQPSEPRDSAVYFCASGDAGWTEAFFGQGTRLTVV.

The V gene is TRBV11-1, the J gene TRBJ2-5; 9 bases are a match to TRBD2. The CDR3 length is 17 residues. Germline V gene data show CDR1 as SGHAT and CDR2 as FQDESV (reference sequence). Trimming at V came to 5 bases and at J to 2 bases, leaving 12 bases not matched to a gene. The CDR3 sequence is CASSLRFSGGLQETQYF. The CDR3 DNA sequence: TGTGCCAGCAGCCTCCGTTTTAGCGGGGGACTTCAAGAGACCCAGTACTTC. Complete variable domain (other parts from reference TRBV11-1 and TRBJ2-5): EAEVAQSPRYKITEKSQAVAFWCDPISGHATLYWYRQILGQGPELLVQFQDESVVDDSQLPKDRFSAERLKGVDSTLKIQPAELGDSAMYLCASSLRFSGGLQETQYFGPGTRLLVL.

The chain uses TRBV6-1 and TRBJ2-5; possibly TRBD1 for D (7 bases). The germline V and J ends were trimmed by 3 bases and 2 bases, with 19 bases remaining between them. The CDR3 spans 17 residues. Germline lookup yields CDR1 MNHNS and CDR2 SASEGT. This CDR3 is CASSDGGTAARQETQYF. The CDR3 nucleotides read TGTGCCAGCAGTGACGGCGGGACAGCGGCACGACAAGAGACCCAGTACTTC.

The chain joins TRBV27 to TRBJ2-5; D remains unclear. The CDR3 has 13 amino acids. Germline-derived CDR1 and CDR2 are MNHEY and SMNVEV (reference sequence). Trimming cost V 3 bases and J 1 base, with 6 bases left between them. CDR3 coding DNA: TGTGCCAGCAGTTTGTCGGTCCAAGAGACCCAGTACTTC. Protein sequence: CASSLSVQETQYF.

The V and J genes are TRBV23-1 and TRBJ2-3, with 16 positions matching TRBD2. TRBV23-1 is identified as an open reading frame with a role that is uncertain. J lost 0 bases, V lost 3 bases, and 3 bases had no gene match. The CDR3 is 18 amino acids. The DNA for the CDR3 is TGCGCCAGCAGTCACGGGACTAGCGGGGGGGCTAGCACAGATACGCAGTATTTT. This gives the protein CASSHGTSGGASTDTQYF.

The chain combines TRBV2 with TRBJ2-7; D gene ambiguous. The V end lost 7 bases, the J end lost 4 bases, and 17 bases lay between the germline ends. This CDR3 contains 14 residues. The germline CDR1 and CDR2 sequences are SNHLY and FYNNEI. This CDR3 reads CASNSRTGQYEQYF. The CDR3 region has the DNA TGTGCCAGCAATTCCCGCACCGGTCAATACGAGCAGTACTTC.

This clone was seen a few times. This chain links TRBV9 with TRBJ2-1, with D possibly being TRBD1 (5 bases). The CDR3 runs to 17 residues. V gave up 0 bases and J gave up 4 bases, with 17 bases separating them. Germline V gene lookup returns CDR1 SGDLS and CDR2 YYNGEE. The CDR3, as DNA: TGTGCCAGCAGCGTAGAGGCGACAGCGACCGGGTACAATGAGCAGTTCTTC. Its protein is CASSVEATATGYNEQFF.

This clone appeared once. This is likely a read error, given that the CDR3 carries no conserved phenylalanine or tryptophan at its end. The chain joins TRBV6-1 to TRBJ1-2; the D gene is possibly TRBD1 (5 bases). The ends were cut back, 2 bases at V and 5 bases at J, with 9 bases in the middle. The CDR3 runs 13 residues. Germline CDR1 and CDR2: MNHNS and SASEGT. DNA of the CDR3: TGTGCCAGCAGTGAAACAGGAGGGTATGGCTACACCCTC. Residues: CASSETGGYGYTL.

The V and J genes are TRBV30 and TRBJ1-1; possibly TRBD1 for D (5 bases). Germline CDR1 is GTSNPN and CDR2 is SVGIG (reference sequence). This CDR3 is built from 13 residues. Trimming stripped 0 bases from V and 9 bases from J, with 14 bases between. The CDR3 nucleotides read TGTGCCTGGAGTGTACTTTTAGTGGGGCAAGCTTTCTTT. Translating gives CAWSVLLVGQAFF.

The genes are TRBV5-1 and TRBJ2-2; possible D gene TRBD2, 6 bases. The V end was cut by 2 bases, the J end by 5 bases, with 16 bases between. Germline loops: CDR1 SGHRS, CDR2 YFSETQ. The CDR3 covers 16 residues. This chain's CDR3 is CASSFRETRGTGELFF. The CDR3 DNA follows: TGCGCCAGCAGCTTTAGGGAGACTAGAGGGACCGGGGAGCTGTTTTTT.